The 20 T cell receptor beta chains in this list originate from one sample, sequenced in a study of T cell responses to AZD1222 COVID-19 vaccine. Data came from immunoSEQ multiplex PCR; TCRdb stores just in-frame clones and leaves some out. This sample has around 70,000 clones, with around four fifths found just once. Material: peripheral blood, obtained on day 0 of AZD1222 vaccination. The receptors were gathered from an adult in good health.

The genes are TRBV6-1 and TRBJ2-7; TRBD1 aligns across 7 bases. The CDR3 consists of 15 residues. Germline V gene lookup returns CDR1 MNHNS and CDR2 SASEGT. The ends lost 1 base at V and 5 bases at J; junction bases unmatched: 8. CDR3 DNA sequence: TGTGCCAGCAGTGAAGGTAGGGGGCGCTTCGACGAGCAGTACTTC. Translation: CASSEGRGRFDEQYF.

This clone turned up a few times. The chain links TRBV19 to TRBJ2-5; 13 bases are a match to TRBD2. The V segment lost 6 bases and the J segment 2 bases; nucleotides outside the gene matches: 6. Germline CDR1 LNHDA, CDR2 SQIVND (reference sequence). This CDR3 is 16 amino acids long. The CDR3 spells CASRRTSGGLQETQYF. In nucleotides, the CDR3 is TGTGCCAGTAGGAGGACTAGCGGGGGTTTACAAGAGACCCAGTACTTC.

The rearrangement joins TRBV5-6 to TRBJ1-5; a possible D gene is TRBD1 (6 bases). This CDR3 spans 16 amino acids. The V end lost 0 bases, the J end lost 4 bases, and 14 bases lay between the germline ends. CDR1 is SGHDT, CDR2 YYEEEE, per germline. In DNA, the CDR3 is TGTGCCAGCAGCTTGGGACCGCAGAGGGGGAATCAGCCCCAGCATTTT. Translation: CASSLGPQRGNQPQHF. Using reference TRBV5-6 and TRBJ1-5 for the parts outside the CDR3, the full variable domain is DAGVTQSPTHLIKTRGQQVTLRCSPKSGHDTVSWYQQALGQGPQFIFQYYEEEERQRGNFPDRFSGHQFPNYSSELNVNALLLGDSALYLCASSLGPQRGNQPQHFGDGTRLSIL.

The rearrangement uses TRBV30 and TRBJ1-1, with a tentative D call TRBD1 (5 bases). V dropped 4 bases and J dropped 6 bases, with 9 bases sitting between them. Germline V gives CDR1 GTSNPN, CDR2 SVGIG (reference sequence). The CDR3 covers 11 residues. The CDR3 region has the DNA TGTGCCTGGATCAGGGTTTCTGAAGCTTTCTTT. Translation: CAWIRVSEAFF.

This chain links TRBV28 with TRBJ1-2, with a tentative D call TRBD1 (5 bases). CDR1 and CDR2 from the germline V gene are MDHEN and SYDVKM. The CDR3 is 15 amino acids. With 7 bases removed from V and 4 bases from J, the gap between germline ends came to 19 bases. The CDR3 DNA reads as TGTGCCAGCAATATGATAGGGGCCGGTCTCTATGGCTACACCTTC. Translation: CASNMIGAGLYGYTF.

The chain joins TRBV18 to TRBJ1-2; tentatively, D is TRBD1 (5 bases). V was clipped by 0 bases and J by 6 bases, with 23 bases between them. This CDR3 has 18 residues. Looked up from germline, CDR1 is KGHSH and CDR2 is LQKENI. The CDR3 reads CASSPPAGGPSGPDGYTF. CDR3 nucleotide sequence: TGTGCCAGCTCACCACCTGCAGGTGGACCCTCGGGACCAGATGGCTACACCTTC.

The genes are TRBV28 and TRBJ2-7, with D unclear. The CDR3 sequence is 11 residues long. Germline V gene sequence: CDR1 MDHEN, CDR2 SYDVKM. V lost 5 bases to trimming and J lost 4 bases, with 6 bases between them. The CDR3 region is CASSLRYEQYF. CDR3 sequence (DNA): TGTGCCAGCAGTCTCAGATACGAGCAGTACTTC.

The chain carries TRBV6-5 and TRBJ1-4, with D uncertain. V dropped 8 bases and J dropped 5 bases, with 15 bases sitting between them. This CDR3 spans 14 amino acids. Germline CDR1 and CDR2: MNHEY and SVGAGI. Here the CDR3 reads CASRGRTDNEKLFF. The CDR3 DNA sequence: TGTGCCAGCCGGGGTAGAACTGACAATGAAAAACTGTTTTTT.

This sequence joins TRBV9 and TRBJ2-1; D uncertain. The germline V gene encodes CDR1 SGDLS and CDR2 YYNGEE. V gave up 2 bases and J gave up 6 bases, with 9 bases separating them. CDR3 length: 13 amino acids. In nucleotides, the CDR3 is TGTGCCAGCAGCGTCGAGTTGGGCAATGAGCAGTTCTTC. It yields the protein CASSVELGNEQFF.

This chain uses TRBV7-9 with TRBJ2-5; D uncertain. Germline-derived CDR1 and CDR2 are SEHNR and FQNEAQ (reference sequence). The CDR3 runs 14 residues. Deletions cut 0 bases from V and 4 bases from J, with 9 bases between. The CDR3, as DNA: TGTGCCAGCAGCTTAGCCTCAGGCCGAGAGACCCAGTACTTC. Its translation is CASSLASGRETQYF.

The chain employs TRBV5-6 and TRBJ1-4; TRBD1 might be the D (6 bases). The V end was cut by 3 bases, the J end by 3 bases, with 15 bases between. The CDR3 loop spans 16 amino acids. Germline-derived CDR1 and CDR2 are SGHDT and YYEEEE. Here the CDR3 DNA reads TGTGCCAGCAGCTCGACACAGGGAATTGCTAATGAAAAACTGTTTTTT. Protein: CASSSTQGIANEKLFF.

V gene TRBV20-1 combines with J gene TRBJ1-2; maybe TRBD1 (6 bases). The CDR3 length is 14 residues. Trimming took off 3 bases at V and 2 bases at J, with 13 bases between the two ends. The germline V gene encodes CDR1 DFQATT and CDR2 SNEGSKA (reference sequence). The chain's CDR3 is CSASRGGLNYGYTF. DNA of the CDR3: TGCAGTGCTAGTCGGGGGGGCTTGAACTATGGCTACACCTTC.

The chain has TRBV5-1 and TRBJ2-1; D is undetermined. Trimming cost V 0 bases and J 6 bases, with 7 bases left between them. This CDR3 is built from 13 residues. CDR1 SGHRS and CDR2 YFSETQ come from the germline V gene. The DNA for the CDR3 is TGCGCCAGCAGCTTGGGCGCCAGCAATGAGCAGTTCTTC. This sequence encodes CASSLGASNEQFF.

The genes are TRBV19 and TRBJ2-7; D tentatively reads TRBD1 or TRBD2 (6 bases each). The V gene lost 4 bases and the J gene lost 2 bases, with 12 bases spanning the gap. CDR3 length: 14 residues. CDR1 and CDR2 from the germline V gene are LNHDA and SQIVND (reference sequence). This chain's CDR3 is CASSTGGQTYEQYF. For the CDR3, the DNA is TGTGCCAGTAGTACCGGGGGACAAACCTACGAGCAGTACTTC.

The rearrangement uses TRBV9 and TRBJ1-2; D gene unclear. Germline V CDR1 and CDR2: SGDLS, YYNGEE. The length of the CDR3 is 12 residues. The ends were cut back, 5 bases at V and 7 bases at J, with 12 bases in the middle. CDR3 sequence reads: CASSRPGFGYTF. CDR3 bases: TGTGCCAGCAGTCGTCCCGGTTTTGGCTACACCTTC. The whole variable domain, filled in from reference TRBV9 and TRBJ1-2, reads DSGVTQTPKHLITATGQRVTLRCSPRSGDLSVYWYQQSLDQGLQFLIQYYNGEERAKGNILERFSAQQFPDLHSELNLSSLELGDSALYFCASSRPGFGYTFGSGTRLTVV.

About this clone itself: The junction and the germline gene differ at one end; a read error may be behind it. The V call is TRBV18, the J call TRBJ2-7; 8 bases agree with TRBD2. Germline lookup yields CDR1 KGHSH and CDR2 LQKENI. The CDR3 is 14 residues long. The CDR3 region is CASSPPGLGYEQYF. In DNA form, the CDR3 reads TGTGCCAGCTCCCCACCGGGACTAGGATACGAGCAGTACTTC. The variable domain in full, with the rest retrieved from reference TRBV18 and TRBJ2-7, is NAGVMQNPRHLVRRRGQEARLRCSPMKGHSHVYWYRQLPEEGLKFMVYLQKENIIDESGMPKERFSAEFPKEGPSILRIQQVVRGDSAAYFCASSPPGLGYEQYFGPGTRLTVT.

The genes are TRBV18 and TRBJ1-1, with D possibly matching TRBD1 (5 bases). In germline, CDR1 is KGHSH, CDR2 LQKENI. This CDR3 has 14 amino acids. Between the trimmed V and J ends, which lost 4 bases and 4 bases, there was a span of 13 bases. CDR3 sequence (DNA): TGTGCCAGCTCACTAGGGGTTGCGGTCACTGAAGCTTTCTTT. Protein: CASSLGVAVTEAFF.

About this clone itself: Distinct nucleotide sequences in the sample also encode this CDR3. The genes are TRBV30 and TRBJ1-5; possible D gene TRBD1, 5 bases. Trimming stripped 0 bases from V and 2 bases from J, with 11 bases between. This CDR3 contains 15 residues. In germline, CDR1 is GTSNPN, CDR2 SVGIG (reference sequence). For the CDR3, the DNA is TGTGCCTGGAGTGTCCCAGGGACCGGCAATCAGCCCCAGCATTTT. The encoded protein is CAWSVPGTGNQPQHF.

The V call is TRBV5-1, the J call TRBJ1-5; 7 bases are shared with TRBD1. The CDR3 extends over 15 amino acids. Trimming removed 1 base from V and 5 bases from J; junction bases left unmatched: 6. Germline-derived CDR1 and CDR2 are SGHRS and YFSETQ. CDR3 coding DNA: TGCGCCAGCAGCTTGTCACAGGGGAGTTATCAGCCCCAGCATTTT. This translates into CASSLSQGSYQPQHF.

This chain uses TRBV10-3 with TRBJ1-1; no firm D call. CDR3 length: 15 amino acids. Trimming shortened V by 3 bases and J by 2 bases, and 13 bases separated the two germline ends. CDR1 is ENHRY, CDR2 SYGVKD, per germline. The CDR3 loop reads CAISDPLAGNTEAFF. The CDR3, as DNA: TGTGCCATCAGTGATCCGTTGGCAGGAAACACTGAAGCTTTCTTT.